This T cell receptor (beta chain) originates from a study of T-cell reconstitution after alpha-beta-depleted transplantation in children. The library targeted TCRbeta and was prepared with unique molecular identifiers. In TCRdb, the PCR reads were re-called with MiXCR into one record per CDR3 protein. The sample contains 800,000 to 1,000,000 distinct CDR3 sequences, roughly 29% of which appear only once. This clonotype has a handful of counts. CDR1 and CDR2 from the germline V gene are SGHRS and YFSETQ. The CDR3 runs to 15 residues. V lost 4 bases, J lost 6 bases, and 9 bases stayed unmatched. This receptor was taken from a boy less than two years old who had a stem cell transplant for SCID, so the T cells may come from the graft donor. J is TRBJ2-3 and V is TRBV5-1; TRBD2 aligns across 9 bases. The input for sequencing was PBMCs, mostly from graft donor cells, taken 360 days after TCRalphabeta/CD19-depleted stem cell transplant. CDR3 sequence: CASSAMERGADTQYF. In DNA, the CDR3 is TGCGCCAGCAGCGCCATGGAGCGGGGGGCTGATACGCAGTATTTT. The full variable domain, in which reference TRBV5-1 and TRBJ2-3 provide the parts outside the CDR3, is KAGVTQTPRYLIKTRGQQVTLSCSPISGHRSVSWYQQTPGQGLQFLFEYFSETQRNKGNFPGRFSGRQFSNSRSEMNVSTLELGDSALYLCASSAMERGADTQYFGPGTRLTVL.